This TCR beta chain stems from a study of precursors of human CD4 cytotoxic T cells (dated by TCRdb to 2017 to 2018). With respect to the entire study: The bulk TCR-seq analysis covered CD4+ memory subsets from 13 to 15 donors in total. TCR-seq analysis of roughly 15 donors yielded TCRalpha and TCRbeta chain sequences (table S7). Overall results and qualifications from the work: More restricted TCR repertoires, with lower diversity and more expanded clonotypes, were shown by IL-7Rhigh and IL-7R- TEMRA subsets than by TCM and TEM subsets. Only 13 of the 14 donors were included in some bulk TCR-seq comparisons, suggesting that not every subset was available for every donor. A bigger share of IL-7Rhigh TEMRA clonotypes consisted of expanded effector clonotypes than was the case for TEM or TCM clonotypes. According to the authors, a human observational design cannot definitively establish the direction of differentiation between precursor and effector cells.

The data were produced on an Illumina MiSeq. The authors processed their data as follows. To quantify repertoire diversity, the Shannon-Wiener index was calculated using VDJtools. Expanded TCRbeta clonotypes were defined as those with a clonotype frequency of at least 3. TCRdb reprocessed the public reads (quality trimming at Q25 with fastp, clone calling with MiXCR) and kept in-frame beta chains. Rows are combined by CDR3 protein, so each entry shows the most common genes and DNA. Clone size and V and J calls follow TCRdb, not the original study. This sample lists about 620 distinct CDR3 sequences; 20% to 25% were detected once. The top ten constitute about a sixth of the sample. V is cut back by 4 bases and J by 3 bases, with 6 bases in the junction unmatched. The CDR3 goes from the cysteine to the phenylalanine over 14 residues. The entry retains the CDR3 DNA only, 42 bases that are in frame from base 1. The CDR1 and CDR2 encoded by the germline V gene are MNHEY and SVGAGI.

Bulk UMI-based TCR sequencing was performed on four sorted CD4+ memory subsets (TCM, TEM, IL-7Rhigh TEMRA, IL-7R- TEMRA) to test a precursor-effector relationship among CD4 cytotoxic T cells. Cells were obtained from peripheral blood mononuclear cells isolated from human blood. To note about this clonotype: The antigen it recognizes is unknown. Base qualities are not provided; no much larger clone lies one nucleotide away.

Material: memory CD4+ T cells from blood (PBMCs). This TCR derives from a human donor in good health. The receptor chain draws on TRBV6-5 and TRBJ2-7; 7 junctional bases match TRBD1. The CDR3: CASSSQDRSYEQYF. At the DNA level, the sequence is TGTGCCAGCAGTTCCCAGGACAGGAGCTACGAGCAGTACTTC.